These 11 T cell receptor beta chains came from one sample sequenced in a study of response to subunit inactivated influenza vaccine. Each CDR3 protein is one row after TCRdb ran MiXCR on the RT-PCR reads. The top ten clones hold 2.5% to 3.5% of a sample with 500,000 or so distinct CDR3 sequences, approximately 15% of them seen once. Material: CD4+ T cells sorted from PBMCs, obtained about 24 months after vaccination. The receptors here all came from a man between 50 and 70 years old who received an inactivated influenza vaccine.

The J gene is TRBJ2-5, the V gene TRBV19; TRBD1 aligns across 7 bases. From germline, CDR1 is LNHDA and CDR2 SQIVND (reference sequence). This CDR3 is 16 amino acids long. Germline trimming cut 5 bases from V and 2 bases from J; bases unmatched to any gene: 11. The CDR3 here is CASSGRQGFKQETQYF. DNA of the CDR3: TGTGCCAGTAGTGGGAGACAGGGCTTTAAGCAAGAGACCCAGTACTTC.

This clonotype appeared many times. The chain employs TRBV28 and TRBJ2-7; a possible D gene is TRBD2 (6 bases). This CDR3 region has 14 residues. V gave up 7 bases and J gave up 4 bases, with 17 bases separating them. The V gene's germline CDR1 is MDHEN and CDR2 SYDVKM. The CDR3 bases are TGTGCCAGCAACGTACCGGGACTTTCATACGAGCAGTACTTC. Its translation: CASNVPGLSYEQYF.

CDR3 sequence: CASSESAGVSTDTQYF. As DNA, the CDR3 is TGCGCCAGCAGTGAGTCCGCGGGGGTTAGCACAGATACGCAGTATTTT. The chain couples TRBV10-2 to TRBJ2-3; 7 nucleotides agree with TRBD2. There are 16 residues in the CDR3. Germline lookup yields CDR1 WSHSY and CDR2 SAAADI. J was trimmed by 0 bases and V by 0 bases; bases with no gene match: 3.

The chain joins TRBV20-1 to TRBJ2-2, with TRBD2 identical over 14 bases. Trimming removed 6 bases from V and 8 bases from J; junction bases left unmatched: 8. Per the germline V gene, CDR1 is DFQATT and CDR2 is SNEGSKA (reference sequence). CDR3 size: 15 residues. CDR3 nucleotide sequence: TGCAGTGCCGGGACTAGCGGGAGTTTTACGGGGGAGCTGTTTTTT. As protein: CSAGTSGSFTGELFF.

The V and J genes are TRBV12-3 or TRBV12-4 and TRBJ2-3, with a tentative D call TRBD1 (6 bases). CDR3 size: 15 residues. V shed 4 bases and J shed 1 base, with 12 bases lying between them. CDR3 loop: CASSSQGHGTDTQYF. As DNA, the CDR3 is TGTGCCAGCAGTTCCCAGGGGCACGGCACAGATACGCAGTATTTT.

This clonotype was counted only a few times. CDR3 coding DNA: TGTGCCACCAGTGAGGGGGGCCAAGAGACCCAGTACTTC. Translation gives CATSEGGQETQYF. This chain uses TRBV24-1 with TRBJ2-5, with D maybe TRBD2 (6 bases). Trimming shortened V by 4 bases and J by 1 base, and 6 bases separated the two germline ends. This CDR3 has 13 residues. CDR1 KGHDR and CDR2 SFDVKD come from the germline V gene.

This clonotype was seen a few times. This CDR3 is CSALMGQGWSEQYF. CDR3 coding DNA: TGCAGTGCTTTGATGGGACAGGGATGGAGCGAGCAGTACTTC. The chain links TRBV20-1 to TRBJ2-7; TRBD1 matches at 9 bases. Germline assignment: CDR1 DFQATT and CDR2 SNEGSKA (reference sequence). With V trimmed by 5 bases and J by 6 bases, 11 bases remained unmatched. The CDR3 contains 14 residues.

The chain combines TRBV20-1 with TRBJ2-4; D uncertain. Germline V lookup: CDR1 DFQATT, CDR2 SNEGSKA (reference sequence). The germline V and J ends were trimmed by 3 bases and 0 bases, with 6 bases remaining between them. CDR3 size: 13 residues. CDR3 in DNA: TGCAGTGCTAGCGTGCTAGCCAAAAACATTCAGTACTTC. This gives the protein CSASVLAKNIQYF.

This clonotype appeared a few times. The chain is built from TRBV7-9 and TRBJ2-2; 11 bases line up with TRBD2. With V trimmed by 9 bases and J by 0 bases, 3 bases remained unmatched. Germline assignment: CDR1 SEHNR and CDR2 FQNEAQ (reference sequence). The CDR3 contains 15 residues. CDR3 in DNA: TGTGCCAGTCGGACTAGCGGGTCGAACACCGGGGAGCTGTTTTTT. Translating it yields CASRTSGSNTGELFF.

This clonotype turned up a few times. This CDR3 is CASSEFGTAHSYEQYF. The CDR3 DNA reads TGTGCCAGCAGTGAATTCGGGACTGCCCACTCCTACGAGCAGTACTTC. J is TRBJ2-7 and V is TRBV25-1; maybe TRBD2 (6 bases). Germline CDR1 MGHDK, CDR2 SYGVNS. This CDR3 region has 16 residues. V gave up 1 base and J gave up 0 bases, with 13 bases separating them.

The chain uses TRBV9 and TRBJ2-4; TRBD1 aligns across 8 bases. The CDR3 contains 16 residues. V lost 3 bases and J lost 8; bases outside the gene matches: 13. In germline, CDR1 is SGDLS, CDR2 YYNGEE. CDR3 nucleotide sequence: TGTGCCAGCAGCGCCCTTCCGGGACAGGCTCTTGACATTCAGTACTTC. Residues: CASSALPGQALDIQYF.